Detailed here is one T cell receptor beta chain. What it recognizes is unknown. Germline V gives CDR1 LNHDA, CDR2 SQIVND (reference sequence). The CDR3 extends over 13 amino acids. V was clipped by 6 bases and J by 16 bases; unmatched bases: 15. This sample stems from a study of T cells after yellow fever vaccination. Whole-study results and caveats: Peaking on day 5 versus 15, the secondary response was faster but weaker. Most clones from primary vaccination were detected again post-booster (just over 95% CD4, around 90% CD8).

5'RACE template switching added a universal primer site and UMIs to TCR cDNA. TCRdb recomputed calls from the 5' RACE reads with MiXCR, one row per CDR3 protein. The table records 130,000 or so distinct CDR3 sequences, approximately 14% of them present only once. The sequencing used CD8+ T cells sorted from PBMCs, collected 5 days after the yellow fever booster vaccination. The chain carries TRBV19 and TRBJ1-5, with 7 bases matching TRBD1. This TCR came from a man aged 18 to 29 who received the YFV17D yellow fever vaccine. CDR3 sequence reads: CASSISGAGTVHF. The DNA for the CDR3 is TGTGCCAGTAGCATTTCAGGGGCCGGGACAGTCCATTTT.